The 23 T cell receptor beta chains below come from one sample, sequenced in a study of blood T cell repertoires in COVID-19 (dated by TCRdb to 2019 to 2021). Libraries were constructed by the immunoSEQ multiplex PCR assay. TCRdb holds this immuneACCESS table with in-frame rearrangements only. Some clones are missing; in checked studies, unresolved V genes explain under half, and the rest has no known cause. This sample gives about 74,000 clones in total; 70% to 90% of them show up just once. Of the sample, 36% falls within the top ten clones. The specimen sequenced was peripheral blood. The receptors derive from an older man with acute or convalescent COVID-19.

The chain combines TRBV27 with TRBJ1-5; 7 positions match TRBD1. CDR3 length equals 17 residues. Germline CDR1 reads MNHEY; CDR2 reads SMNVEV (reference sequence). Germline trimming cut 5 bases from V and 0 bases from J; bases unmatched to any gene: 10. The chain's CDR3 is CASSTGTDFYSNQPQHF. CDR3 DNA sequence: TGTGCCAGCAGTACCGGGACAGACTTTTATAGCAATCAGCCCCAGCATTTT.

J is TRBJ2-1 and V is TRBV7-3; TRBD2 matches 14 bases. This CDR3 comprises 16 residues. Germline V gene data show CDR1 as SGHTA and CDR2 as FQGTGA. The J segment lost 8 bases and the V segment lost 5 bases, leaving 8 bases of the junction unmatched. In nucleotides, the CDR3 is TGTGCCAGCAGCGCCACCGGGACTAGCGGGAGTGATGAGCAGTTCTTC. It encodes CASSATGTSGSDEQFF.

The sample holds one count of this clone. The chain uses TRBV5-6 and TRBJ2-7; a weak D match, TRBD2 (6 bases). Trimming stripped 4 bases from V and 3 bases from J, with 8 bases between. Looked up from germline, CDR1 is SGHDT and CDR2 is YYEEEE. The CDR3 covers 12 residues. The CDR3 DNA follows: TGTGCCAGCAGCGCGGGACTCTACGAGCAGTACTTC. It codes for CASSAGLYEQYF.

CDR3 sequence (DNA): TGTGCTAGTGGTTGGGGAGACGGGTGGGCTGAAGCTTTCTTT. It yields the protein CASGWGDGWAEAFF. The chain links TRBV12-5 to TRBJ1-1; D is undetermined. The germline gives CDR1 LGHNT, CDR2 FRNRAP. This CDR3 is built from 14 residues. Trimming removed 4 bases from V and 6 bases from J, with 15 bases in between.

This clone was found once. This rearrangement joins TRBV9 to TRBJ2-5; 7 positions agree with TRBD1. The CDR3 spans 14 residues. The germline V gene has CDR1 SGDLS and CDR2 YYNGEE. J lost 6 bases, V lost 4 bases, and 9 bases had no gene match. For the CDR3, the DNA is TGTGCCAGCAGCCGTGATACAGGGGCGCAGACCCAGTACTTC. This codes for CASSRDTGAQTQYF.

The gene calls are TRBV4-1 and TRBJ2-2; 9 nucleotides line up with TRBD2. V was clipped by 2 bases and J by 7 bases; unmatched bases: 11. CDR1 MGHRA and CDR2 YSYEKL come from the germline V gene. The CDR3 extends over 17 amino acids. The CDR3 reads CASSQLSSGRSGGELFF. DNA for the CDR3: TGCGCCAGCAGCCAACTATCCAGCGGGAGGTCCGGCGGGGAGCTGTTTTTT.

The rearrangement joins TRBV28 to TRBJ1-6; D is unclear. This CDR3 contains 11 residues. The germline V gene has CDR1 MDHEN and CDR2 SYDVKM. V was trimmed by 5 bases and J by 16 bases, leaving 12 bases between them. The CDR3 here is CASSLGLALHF. The CDR3 DNA is TGTGCCAGCAGTCTCGGATTAGCTCTCCACTTT. Full variable domain (missing parts from reference TRBV28 and TRBJ1-6): DVKVTQSSRYLVKRTGEKVFLECVQDMDHENMFWYRQDPGLGLRLIYFSYDVKMKEKGDIPEGYSVSREKKERFSLILESASTNQTSMYLCASSLGLALHFGNGTRLTVT.

The table lists this clone with a count of one. The chain combines TRBV5-1 with TRBJ2-7; 10 nucleotides agree with TRBD1. The V and J ends lost 1 base and 7 bases, in that order; junction bases with no gene match: 11. The CDR3 has 16 amino acids. CDR1 is SGHRS and CDR2 is YFSETQ in the germline V gene. The chain's CDR3 is CASSLRPRQGAEEQYF. CDR3 bases: TGCGCCAGCAGCTTGAGGCCGAGACAGGGGGCGGAGGAGCAGTACTTC.

The V call is TRBV7-2, the J call TRBJ2-7; 8 bases map to TRBD2. The germline gives CDR1 SGHTA, CDR2 FQGNSA. This CDR3 comprises 16 residues. The junction had 9 bases not matched to a gene; V was cut back by 5 bases and J by 0 bases. CDR3 residues: CASSSSGAASSYEQYF. DNA of the CDR3: TGTGCCAGCAGCAGTAGCGGGGCTGCTAGCTCCTACGAGCAGTACTTC.

The J gene is TRBJ2-7, the V gene TRBV29-1; D is perhaps TRBD1 (6 bases). V was pared by 8 bases and J by 2 bases, with 13 bases between. CDR1 and CDR2 (germline): SQVTM, ANQGSEA. The CDR3 spans 12 residues. The CDR3 DNA is TGCAGCACTTTGACAGGTCCCTACGAGCAGTACTTC. Translating it yields CSTLTGPYEQYF.

The V call is TRBV5-4, the J call TRBJ2-1; D is perhaps TRBD2 (6 bases). Germline values: CDR1 SGHNT, CDR2 YYREEE (reference sequence). CDR3 length equals 13 residues. V lost 3 bases and J 6 bases, leaving 10 bases between the germline ends. The CDR3 region has the DNA TGTGCCAGCAGCTACGGGACTTCCAATGAGCAGTTCTTC. The encoded protein is CASSYGTSNEQFF.

V is TRBV28 and J is TRBJ2-2, with 9 positions matching TRBD2. V shed 6 bases and J 4 bases; nucleotides not matched to a gene: 6. CDR1 and CDR2 from the germline V gene are MDHEN and SYDVKM. The CDR3 totals 15 residues. CDR3 region: CASRLAGVTTGELFF. The CDR3 DNA reads as TGTGCCAGCAGGTTAGCGGGAGTGACCACCGGGGAGCTGTTTTTT. The whole variable domain, filled in from reference TRBV28 and TRBJ2-2, reads DVKVTQSSRYLVKRTGEKVFLECVQDMDHENMFWYRQDPGLGLRLIYFSYDVKMKEKGDIPEGYSVSREKKERFSLILESASTNQTSMYLCASRLAGVTTGELFFGEGSRLTVL.

CDR3 protein: CASSLTGTGDQPQHF. Written as DNA, the CDR3 is TGCGCCAGCAGCCTAACCGGGACAGGGGATCAGCCCCAGCATTTT. This rearrangement joins TRBV5-1 to TRBJ1-5, with TRBD1 matching over 10 bases. Trimming at V came to 4 bases and at J to 5 bases, leaving 6 bases not matched to a gene. The germline CDR1 and CDR2 sequences are SGHRS and YFSETQ. The CDR3 consists of 15 residues.

The chain combines TRBV7-2 with TRBJ2-5, with 12 bases aligning to TRBD2. V lost 6 bases, J lost 5 bases, and 4 bases stayed unmatched. Germline V gene data show CDR1 as SGHTA and CDR2 as FQGNSA. The CDR3 totals 14 residues. The CDR3 is CASSGLAGRETQYF. CDR3 DNA: TGTGCCAGCAGTGGACTAGCGGGGAGGGAGACCCAGTACTTC.

To note about this clone: Relative to the germline gene, one junction end is altered; a read error may explain this. The chain is built from TRBV30 and TRBJ2-7, with D possibly being TRBD1 (5 bases). The CDR3 consists of 11 residues. Germline lookup yields CDR1 GTSNPN and CDR2 SVGIG (reference sequence). Written as DNA, the CDR3 is TGTGCTTGGACGACAGCCTACGAGCAGTACTTC. Translation: CAWTTAYEQYF.

Only one count was recorded for this clone. The V call is TRBV19, the J call TRBJ2-7; possibly TRBD1 for D (6 bases). V was shortened by 7 bases and J by 0 bases, with 13 bases between the two germline ends. Germline CDR1 and CDR2: LNHDA and SQIVND (reference sequence). The CDR3 runs 14 residues. This CDR3 is CASKKIGGSYEQYF. CDR3 in DNA: TGTGCCAGTAAAAAAATAGGGGGCTCCTACGAGCAGTACTTC.

The chain employs TRBV2 and TRBJ2-1, with TRBD1 identical over 10 bases. The V gene end was trimmed by 3 bases and the J gene end by 16 bases; junction bases not matched to a gene: 6. Germline V gene lookup returns CDR1 SNHLY and CDR2 FYNNEI. There are 12 residues in the CDR3. The CDR3 loop is CASSDRGTGDFF. In DNA form, the CDR3 reads TGTGCCAGCAGTGATAGGGGGACAGGGGATTTCTTC.

The CDR3 region has the DNA TGTGCCAGCCTCGAGGAGGCAGCGAGCTCCTACAATGAGCAGTTCTTC. It translates to CASLEEAASSYNEQFF. The J gene is TRBJ2-1, the V gene TRBV27; D perhaps matches TRBD2 (5 bases). The CDR3 contains 16 residues. CDR1 and CDR2 from the germline V gene are MNHEY and SMNVEV (reference sequence). V shed 8 bases and J shed 0 bases, with 17 bases lying between them.

V is TRBV13 and J is TRBJ2-7; D perhaps matches TRBD1 (5 bases). There are 15 residues in the CDR3. V was pared by 4 bases and J by 2 bases, with 15 bases between. In germline, CDR1 is PRHDT, CDR2 FYEKMQ (reference sequence). In nucleotides, the CDR3 is TGTGCCAGCAGCTCCCGACAGATACCTACCTACGAGCAGTACTTC. Encoded protein: CASSSRQIPTYEQYF.

This clone was seen a few times. The chain combines TRBV5-6 with TRBJ2-7, with a tentative D call TRBD2 (6 bases). CDR1 and CDR2 from the germline V gene are SGHDT and YYEEEE. The CDR3 spans 18 residues. Trimming left V 3 bases short and J 1 base short, with 23 bases between. The CDR3 loop is CASSSPGRSFSPSYEQYF. The CDR3 DNA follows: TGTGCCAGCAGCTCCCCGGGGAGGTCCTTCAGCCCTTCCTACGAGCAGTACTTC. The full variable domain, in which reference TRBV5-6 and TRBJ2-7 provide the parts outside the CDR3, is DAGVTQSPTHLIKTRGQQVTLRCSPKSGHDTVSWYQQALGQGPQFIFQYYEEEERQRGNFPDRFSGHQFPNYSSELNVNALLLGDSALYLCASSSPGRSFSPSYEQYFGPGTRLTVT.

This chain links TRBV5-1 with TRBJ2-5, with D possibly matching TRBD2 (5 bases). The germline V and J ends were trimmed by 6 bases and 7 bases, with 19 bases remaining between them. The CDR3 is 14 amino acids. Germline assignment: CDR1 SGHRS and CDR2 YFSETQ. CDR3 nucleotides: TGCGCCAGCAAGTTTACACCCGACGCGGGGACCCAGTACTTC. This translates into CASKFTPDAGTQYF.

This clone was counted only a few times. This chain uses TRBV4-2 with TRBJ1-5; D gene ambiguous. The CDR3 runs to 18 residues. Germline CDR1 reads LGHNA; CDR2 reads YNFKEQ. The ends were cut back, 0 bases at V and 0 bases at J, with 15 bases in the middle. The CDR3 nucleotides are TGTGCCAGCAGCCAAGATCGATCCGGGTGGAATAGCAATCAGCCCCAGCATTTT. It specifies CASSQDRSGWNSNQPQHF.

This chain uses TRBV24-1 with TRBJ2-2; 9 bases align to TRBD1. The CDR3 totals 17 residues. Germline-derived CDR1 and CDR2 are KGHDR and SFDVKD. The ends lost 0 bases at V and 4 bases at J; junction bases unmatched: 5. The CDR3 region is CATSDLPRTGATGELFF. CDR3 bases: TGTGCCACCAGTGATTTGCCTCGGACAGGGGCCACCGGGGAGCTGTTTTTT.